This entry lists 24 T cell receptor beta chains sequenced from one sample in a study of T-cell memory formation after mild COVID-19. TCRdb reprocessed the 5' RACE reads with MiXCR, giving one entry per CDR3 protein. The table lists fewer than 15,000 distinct CDR3 sequences, about 20% of them singletons. The sample taken for sequencing was PBMCs or a T cell subset sorted from them (not recorded which). The receptors shown here come from a man between 18 and 29 years old who had mild COVID-19 (a few samples of this study predate the infection). Cell type and time point are not known.

This clonotype was seen more than once but under ten times. The chain has TRBV20-1 and TRBJ2-3; D unclear. In germline, CDR1 is DFQATT, CDR2 SNEGSKA (reference sequence). The CDR3 has 14 amino acids. V shed 7 bases and J shed 4 bases, with 18 bases lying between them. This CDR3 is CSELLGSSADTQYF. CDR3 nucleotides: TGCAGTGAGCTGTTAGGTAGTTCAGCAGATACGCAGTATTTT.

The chain uses TRBV10-3 and TRBJ2-1; 14 bases map to TRBD2. The germline gives CDR1 ENHRY, CDR2 SYGVKD. The trim removed 1 base at V and 6 bases at J, leaving 2 bases unmatched. The CDR3 length is 16 residues. The CDR3 nucleotides read TGTGCCATCAGTGAGTACGGACTAGCGGGGGGCAATGAGCAGTTCTTC. Protein sequence: CAISEYGLAGGNEQFF.

This clonotype was detected ten times or more. The V call is TRBV20-1, the J call TRBJ1-1; no clear D gene. This CDR3 has 11 residues. The V gene lost 6 bases and the J gene lost 4 bases, with 9 bases spanning the gap. Germline V CDR1 and CDR2: DFQATT, SNEGSKA (reference sequence). The CDR3 DNA reads as TGCAGTGCGGTTAGGGCCACTGAAGCTTTCTTT. Protein product: CSAVRATEAFF.

This clonotype came up many times. This chain uses TRBV4-3 with TRBJ2-3; D gene unclear. The CDR3 has 16 residues. The ends were cut back, 3 bases at V and 2 bases at J, with 15 bases in the middle. The V gene's germline CDR1 is LGHNA and CDR2 YSLEER. CDR3 in amino acids: CASSHHGGGYTDTQYF. CDR3 DNA sequence: TGCGCCAGCAGCCACCATGGTGGCGGTTACACAGATACGCAGTATTTT.

The J gene is TRBJ1-2, the V gene TRBV2, with D hard to call. Germline loops: CDR1 SNHLY, CDR2 FYNNEI. The CDR3 loop spans 16 amino acids. The V end lost 1 base, the J end lost 0 bases, and 12 bases lay between the germline ends. The CDR3 DNA follows: TGTGCCAGCAGTGAAGGTGTGGGCCGCTCTAACTATGGCTACACCTTC. Translation gives CASSEGVGRSNYGYTF.

The chain has TRBV7-9 and TRBJ1-2; no firm D call. This CDR3 comprises 11 residues. V dropped 8 bases and J dropped 2 bases, with 6 bases sitting between them. The germline gives CDR1 SEHNR, CDR2 FQNEAQ (reference sequence). This CDR3 reads CASVLNYGYTF. CDR3 in DNA: TGTGCCAGCGTCCTCAACTATGGCTACACCTTC.

This clonotype was counted many times. This rearrangement joins TRBV29-1 to TRBJ2-1; 7 positions match TRBD2. J was trimmed by 2 bases and V by 2 bases; bases with no gene match: 9. Germline V gene data show CDR1 as SQVTM and CDR2 as ANQGSEA. CDR3 size: 16 residues. The CDR3 sequence: CSVESGGYRAYNEQFF. CDR3 nucleotide sequence: TGCAGCGTTGAATCGGGGGGTTATCGGGCCTACAATGAGCAGTTCTTC.

This clonotype was seen ten or more times. The rearrangement uses TRBV5-1 and TRBJ2-5; 9 bases line up with TRBD2. The V and J ends lost 0 bases and 0 bases, in that order; junction bases with no gene match: 3. Germline CDR1 and CDR2: SGHRS and YFSETQ. This CDR3 is built from 16 residues. The CDR3 coding sequence is TGCGCCAGCAGCTTGGGTAGCGGGGGTTACCAAGAGACCCAGTACTTC. It translates to CASSLGSGGYQETQYF.

In its sample, this clonotype was seen many times. The rearrangement joins TRBV6-2 or TRBV6-3 to TRBJ2-1, with a weak D call TRBD2 (7 bases). CDR3 length: 15 amino acids. V shed 8 bases and J shed 4 bases, with 18 bases lying between them. CDR1 is MNHEY, CDR2 SVGEGT, per germline. DNA of the CDR3: TGTGCCAGCCGCCGCGGGGGCCCATCTTACAATGAGCAGTTCTTC. Translating gives CASRRGGPSYNEQFF.

This clonotype was seen more than once but under ten times. This chain connects TRBV15 to TRBJ1-5, with TRBD1 matching 7 bases. The junction had 12 bases not matched to a gene; V was cut back by 2 bases and J by 8 bases. This CDR3 spans 16 amino acids. CDR1 and CDR2 (germline): LNHNV, YYDKDF (reference sequence). DNA of the CDR3: TGTGCCACCAGCAGACGAAGGACAGGTCTTAACAAGCCCCAGCATTTT. Its protein is CATSRRRTGLNKPQHF.

This clonotype was counted ten times or more. The rearrangement links TRBV6-2 or TRBV6-3 to TRBJ2-7; 9 nucleotides match TRBD1. Germline V gene sequence: CDR1 MNHEY, CDR2 SVGEGT. V lost 6 bases and J lost 2; bases outside the gene matches: 8. CDR3 length: 15 residues. The CDR3 DNA is TGTGCCAGCAGCCTCGGACAGGGGCCAACCTACGAGCAGTACGTC. It codes for CASSLGQGPTYEQYV.

This clonotype was counted at least ten times. The V and J genes are TRBV5-1 and TRBJ1-5, with no clear D. The CDR3 covers 15 residues. V was clipped by 0 bases and J by 5 bases, with 12 bases between them. Germline lookup yields CDR1 SGHRS and CDR2 YFSETQ. The CDR3 DNA sequence: TGCGCCAGCAGCTTGGAACCGGGCCGGGATCAGCCCCAGCATTTT. It yields the protein CASSLEPGRDQPQHF.

The J gene is TRBJ1-1, the V gene TRBV15, with 7 nucleotides matching TRBD1. Germline loops: CDR1 LNHNV, CDR2 YYDKDF (reference sequence). The CDR3 is made up of 15 amino acids. The ends lost 5 bases at V and 4 bases at J; junction bases unmatched: 10. The DNA for the CDR3 is TGTGCCACCAGCCAGACAGGGAGGATGGCCACTGAAGCTTTCTTT. It codes for CATSQTGRMATEAFF.

The CDR3 loop reads CASSPGQASYEQYF. The CDR3 DNA sequence: TGTGCCAGCAGTCCGGGACAAGCCTCCTACGAGCAGTACTTC. The rearrangement links TRBV6-5 to TRBJ2-7, with D tentatively TRBD1 (6 bases). V shed 5 bases and J shed 0 bases, with 11 bases lying between them. Germline V gene data show CDR1 as MNHEY and CDR2 as SVGAGI. This CDR3 has 14 residues.

Ten or more counts support this clonotype. The chain couples TRBV12-5 to TRBJ2-4; D is unclear. Between the trimmed V and J ends, which lost 2 bases and 2 bases, there was a span of 31 bases. This CDR3 comprises 22 residues. Germline V gene sequence: CDR1 LGHNT, CDR2 FRNRAP. CDR3 loop: CASGLSVGRDPARLLTKNIQYF. Here the CDR3 DNA reads TGTGCTAGTGGTTTGTCCGTAGGTAGGGATCCCGCTAGGTTGCTAACCAAAAACATTCAGTACTTC.

This clonotype has only one observation. The chain joins TRBV18 to TRBJ2-5; TRBD1 or TRBD2 may be the D gene (5 bases each). The ends were cut back, 3 bases at V and 0 bases at J, with 14 bases in the middle. The CDR3 extends over 16 amino acids. Per germline, CDR1 KGHSH and CDR2 LQKENI. The CDR3 DNA is TGTGCCAGCTCACCCCCAGGGACGGCCTACCAAGAGACCCAGTACTTC. Amino acid sequence: CASSPPGTAYQETQYF.

Ten or more counts support this clonotype. The V gene is TRBV21-1, the J gene TRBJ1-1. TRBV21-1 is given as a pseudogene. The CDR3 consists of 12 residues. This chain's CDR3 is CASSRRNTEAFF. The DNA for the CDR3 is TGTGCCAGCAGCAGAAGGAACACTGAAGCTTTCTTT.

About this clonotype: Possible read error: a much larger clone is one base away. The gene calls are TRBV20-1 and TRBJ1-1; 7 bases match TRBD1. Germline V gene sequence: CDR1 DFQATT, CDR2 SNEGSKA (reference sequence). The CDR3 sequence is 17 residues long. The CDR3 coding sequence is TGCAGTGCGGCGGGGCAGGGGGTTCATAATACGGACACTGAAGCTTTATTT. Its translation: CSAAGQGVHNTDTEALF.

Ten or more counts support this clonotype. J is TRBJ2-7 and V is TRBV7-9, with D hard to call. The CDR3 runs to 15 residues. Per germline, CDR1 SEHNR and CDR2 FQNEAQ (reference sequence). V lost 2 bases and J lost 2, with 13 bases in between. CDR3 in amino acids: CASSLNTRTPYEQYF. The CDR3 DNA sequence: TGTGCCAGCAGCTTAAACACACGAACCCCCTACGAGCAGTACTTC.

Within the sample, this clonotype is medium-sized. V is TRBV6-6 and J is TRBJ2-1, with TRBD2 matching over 7 bases. V was clipped by 8 bases and J by 4 bases; unmatched bases: 11. The CDR3 length is 15 residues. Looked up from germline, CDR1 is MNHNY and CDR2 is SVGAGI (reference sequence). This chain's CDR3 is CASLGVGGYYNEQFF. Here the CDR3 DNA reads TGTGCCAGCCTGGGGGTCGGGGGGTATTACAATGAGCAGTTCTTC.

The chain employs TRBV6-1 and TRBJ2-2; 8 bases line up with TRBD1. The CDR3 totals 16 residues. Germline lookup yields CDR1 MNHNS and CDR2 SASEGT. V trimming: 5 bases; J trimming: 6 bases; junction bases outside the gene matches: 11. CDR3 bases: TGTGCCAGCAGTACCTTTTCCAGGGGGCGCTCCGGGGAGCTGTTTTTT. It specifies CASSTFSRGRSGELFF.

This clonotype has a count of ten or more. The V call is TRBV4-3, the J call TRBJ2-1, with a possible D match to TRBD1 (5 bases). The germline CDR1 and CDR2 sequences are LGHNA and YSLEER. The CDR3 spans 12 residues. V was shortened by 1 base and J by 7 bases, with 5 bases between the two germline ends. CDR3 residues: CASSQAGNEQFF. CDR3 sequence (DNA): TGCGCCAGCAGCCAAGCAGGGAATGAGCAGTTCTTC.

This clonotype appeared many times. The J gene is TRBJ1-5, the V gene TRBV5-1; D is ambiguous. Trimming took off 4 bases at V and 5 bases at J, with 16 bases between the two ends. Germline assignment: CDR1 SGHRS and CDR2 YFSETQ. The CDR3 spans 15 residues. The CDR3 DNA follows: TGCGCCAGCAGCCCAACTAGACGTGAGGATCAGCCCCAGCATTTT. Amino acids: CASSPTRREDQPQHF.

The rearrangement links TRBV5-6 to TRBJ1-4, with 9 positions matching TRBD1. The V and J ends lost 5 bases and 8 bases, in that order; junction bases with no gene match: 7. Germline V gene sequence: CDR1 SGHDT, CDR2 YYEEEE. The CDR3 has 14 residues. CDR3 DNA: TGTGCCAGCAGTTTAACAGGGGGCGAGGAAAAACTGTTTTTT. It specifies CASSLTGGEEKLFF.